This T cell receptor beta chain was obtained from a study of T cells in Graves' hyperthyroidism and ophthalmopathy. On this clonotype: Just one base apart from a much larger clone, this may be a read error.

The source material, RNA transcripts, was used to amplify TCR beta CDR3 regions. The TCR CDR3 first-round RT-PCR relied on the HTBI primer set. TCRdb re-derived calls from the multiplex PCR reads in MiXCR, one entry per CDR3 protein. Among under 300,000 distinct CDR3 sequences listed, just over 14% were seen once. Patients aged 18 to 65 had newly diagnosed hyperthyroidism that had lasted under 2 months. Uncontrolled infection, other autoimmune disease, pregnancy or lactation excluded patients. Diagnoses were made from clinical symptoms, serum measures (thyroxine and TRAb), thyroid ultrasound and orbital computed tomography. The sample taken for sequencing was blood. The origin of this receptor is a woman aged 35 to 49 with Graves' hyperthyroidism that later progressed to Graves' ophthalmopathy.

In DNA form, the CDR3 reads TGTGCCAGCAGCTACCGGGACGGCCTCTACGAGCAGTACTTC. Protein product: CASSYRDGLYEQYF. This chain joins TRBV5-5 and TRBJ2-7, with D perhaps TRBD1 or TRBD2 (5 bases each). Per germline, CDR1 SGHKS and CDR2 YYEKEE (reference sequence). The CDR3 contains 14 residues. With 3 bases removed from V and 3 bases from J, the gap between germline ends came to 13 bases.